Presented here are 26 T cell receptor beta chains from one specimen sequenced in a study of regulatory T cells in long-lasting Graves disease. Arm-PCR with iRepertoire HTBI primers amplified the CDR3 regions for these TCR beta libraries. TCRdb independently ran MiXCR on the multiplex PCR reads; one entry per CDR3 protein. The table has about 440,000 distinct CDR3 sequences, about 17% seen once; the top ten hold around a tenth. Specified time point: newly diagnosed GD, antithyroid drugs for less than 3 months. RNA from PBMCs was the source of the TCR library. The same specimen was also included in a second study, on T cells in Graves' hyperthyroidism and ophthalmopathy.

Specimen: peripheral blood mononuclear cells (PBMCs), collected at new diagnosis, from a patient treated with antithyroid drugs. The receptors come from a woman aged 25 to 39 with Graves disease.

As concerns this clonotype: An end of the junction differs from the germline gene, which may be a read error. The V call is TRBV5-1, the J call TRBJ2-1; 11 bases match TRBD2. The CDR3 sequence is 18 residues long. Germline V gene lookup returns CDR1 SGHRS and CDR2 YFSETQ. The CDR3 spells CASSGTDLGLAVYNGQFF. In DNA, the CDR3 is TGCGCCAGCAGCGGAACCGACCTGGGACTAGCGGTTTACAATGGGCAGTTCTTC.

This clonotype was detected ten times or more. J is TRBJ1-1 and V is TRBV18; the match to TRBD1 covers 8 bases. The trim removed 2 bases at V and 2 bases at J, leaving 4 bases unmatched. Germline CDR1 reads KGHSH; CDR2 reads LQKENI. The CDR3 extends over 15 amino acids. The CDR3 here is CASSPDRGSNTEAFF. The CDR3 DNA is TGTGCCAGCTCACCAGACAGGGGCAGTAACACTGAAGCTTTCTTT.

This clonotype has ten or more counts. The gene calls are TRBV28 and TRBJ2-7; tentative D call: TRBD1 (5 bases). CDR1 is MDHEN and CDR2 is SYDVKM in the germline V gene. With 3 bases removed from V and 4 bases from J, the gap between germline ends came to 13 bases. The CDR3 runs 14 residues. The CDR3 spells CASSLPGSEYEQYF. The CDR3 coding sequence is TGTGCCAGCAGTTTGCCAGGGTCCGAGTACGAGCAGTACTTC.

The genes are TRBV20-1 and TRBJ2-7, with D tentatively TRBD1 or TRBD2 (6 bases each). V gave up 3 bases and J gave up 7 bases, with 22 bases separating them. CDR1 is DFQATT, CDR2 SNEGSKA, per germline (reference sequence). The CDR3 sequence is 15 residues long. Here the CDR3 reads CSARGRDRIRGEQYF. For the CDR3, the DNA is TGCAGTGCTAGGGGGCGGGACCGGATTAGGGGGGAGCAGTACTTC.

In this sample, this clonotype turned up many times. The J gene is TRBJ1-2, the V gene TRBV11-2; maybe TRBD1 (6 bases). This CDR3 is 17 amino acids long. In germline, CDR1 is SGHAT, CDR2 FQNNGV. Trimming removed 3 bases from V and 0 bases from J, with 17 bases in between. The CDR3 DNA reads TGTGCCAGCAGCTTTTATCGTCCGGACAGATCTAACTATGGCTACACCTTC. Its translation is CASSFYRPDRSNYGYTF.

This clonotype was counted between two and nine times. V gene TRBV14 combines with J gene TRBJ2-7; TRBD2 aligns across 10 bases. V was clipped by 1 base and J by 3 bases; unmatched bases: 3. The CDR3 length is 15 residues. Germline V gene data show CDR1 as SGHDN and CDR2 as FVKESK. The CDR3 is CASSQVGLAVYEQYF. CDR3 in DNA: TGTGCCAGCAGCCAAGTTGGACTAGCGGTCTACGAGCAGTACTTC.

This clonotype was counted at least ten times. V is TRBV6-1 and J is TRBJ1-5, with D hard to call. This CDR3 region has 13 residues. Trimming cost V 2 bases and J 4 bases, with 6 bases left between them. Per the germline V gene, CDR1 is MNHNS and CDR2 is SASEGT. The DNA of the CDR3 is TGTGCCAGCAGTGAATACTTAAATCAGCCCCAGCATTTT. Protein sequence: CASSEYLNQPQHF.

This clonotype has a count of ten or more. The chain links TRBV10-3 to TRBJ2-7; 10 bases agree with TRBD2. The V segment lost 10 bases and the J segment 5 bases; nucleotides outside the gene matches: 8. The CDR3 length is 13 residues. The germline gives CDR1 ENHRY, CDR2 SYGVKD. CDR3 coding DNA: TGTGCCACCGTCACTAGCGGGATGCACGAGCAGTACTTC. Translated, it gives CATVTSGMHEQYF.

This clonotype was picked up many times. For the CDR3, the DNA is TGCAGTGCTATTCCGACAGGGCCTACCGGGGAGCTGTTTTTT. It yields the protein CSAIPTGPTGELFF. The chain couples TRBV20-1 to TRBJ2-2, with 7 bases fitting TRBD1. Germline V lookup: CDR1 DFQATT, CDR2 SNEGSKA (reference sequence). CDR3 length: 14 amino acids. Losses at the gene ends were 4 bases for V and 5 bases for J; bases not matched to a gene: 7.

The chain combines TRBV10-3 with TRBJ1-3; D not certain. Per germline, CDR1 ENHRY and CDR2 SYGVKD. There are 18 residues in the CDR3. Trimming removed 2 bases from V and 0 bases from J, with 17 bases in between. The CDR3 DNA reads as TGTGCCATCAGTGAGCAAAGGGCGGTCAGATACTCTGGAAACACCATATATTTT. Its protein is CAISEQRAVRYSGNTIYF.

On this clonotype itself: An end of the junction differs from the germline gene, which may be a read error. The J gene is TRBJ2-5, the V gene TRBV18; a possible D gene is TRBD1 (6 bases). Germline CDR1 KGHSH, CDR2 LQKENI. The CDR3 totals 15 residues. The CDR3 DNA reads TGTGTCAGCTCACGACGTACAGGGTGGAGGGAGACCCAGTACTTC. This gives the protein CVSSRRTGWRETQYF.

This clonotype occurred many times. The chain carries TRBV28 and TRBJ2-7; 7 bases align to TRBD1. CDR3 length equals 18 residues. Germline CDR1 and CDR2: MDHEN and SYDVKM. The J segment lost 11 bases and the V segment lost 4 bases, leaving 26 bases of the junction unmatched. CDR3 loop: CASSSQPYLGGTAKEEYF. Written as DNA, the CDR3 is TGTGCCAGCAGTTCGCAGCCCTATCTTGGTGGGACAGCAAAAGAGGAGTACTTC.

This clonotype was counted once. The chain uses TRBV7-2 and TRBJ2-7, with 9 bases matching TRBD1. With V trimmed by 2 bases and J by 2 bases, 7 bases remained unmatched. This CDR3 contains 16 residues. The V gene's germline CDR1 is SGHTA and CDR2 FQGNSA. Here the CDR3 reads CASSLYPGTGTYEQYF. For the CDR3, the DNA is TGTGCCAGCAGCTTATATCCCGGGACAGGGACCTACGAGCAGTACTTC.

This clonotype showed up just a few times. DNA of the CDR3: TGTGCCAGCAGTCCCGGGACTAGCGGGAGCACCCAGTACTTC. Its protein product is CASSPGTSGSTQYF. This chain connects TRBV27 to TRBJ2-3, with 14 bases that match TRBD2. The J call may be wrong; the DNA end is better matched by TRBJ2-5. The CDR3 is made up of 14 amino acids. Germline V gene lookup returns CDR1 MNHEY and CDR2 SMNVEV (reference sequence).

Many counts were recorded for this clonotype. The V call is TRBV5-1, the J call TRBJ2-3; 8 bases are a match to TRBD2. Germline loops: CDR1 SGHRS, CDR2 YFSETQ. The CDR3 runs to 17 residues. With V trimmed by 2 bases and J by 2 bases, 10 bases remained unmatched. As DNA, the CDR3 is TGCGCCAGCAGCTTAGACCTATCGCGGGAGGACACAGATACGCAGTATTTT. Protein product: CASSLDLSREDTDTQYF.

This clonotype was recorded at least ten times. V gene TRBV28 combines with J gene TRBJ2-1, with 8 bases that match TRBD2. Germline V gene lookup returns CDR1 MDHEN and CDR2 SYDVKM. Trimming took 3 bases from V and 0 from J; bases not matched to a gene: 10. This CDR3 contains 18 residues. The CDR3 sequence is CASSFFSGGPRSYNEQFF. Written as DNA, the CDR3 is TGTGCCAGCAGTTTTTTTTCGGGAGGGCCCCGCTCCTACAATGAGCAGTTCTTC.

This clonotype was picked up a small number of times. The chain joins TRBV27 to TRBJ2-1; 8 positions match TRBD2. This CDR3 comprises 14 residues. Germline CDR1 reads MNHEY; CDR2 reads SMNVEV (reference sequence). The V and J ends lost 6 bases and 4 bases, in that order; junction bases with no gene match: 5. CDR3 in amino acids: CASRASGPYNEQFF. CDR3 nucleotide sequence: TGTGCCAGCAGGGCTAGCGGGCCATACAATGAGCAGTTCTTC.

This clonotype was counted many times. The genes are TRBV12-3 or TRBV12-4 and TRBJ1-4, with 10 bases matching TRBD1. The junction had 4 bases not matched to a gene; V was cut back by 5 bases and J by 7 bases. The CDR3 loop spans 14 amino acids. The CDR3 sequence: CASSPRQGAEKLFF. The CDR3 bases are TGTGCCAGCAGTCCTCGACAGGGGGCTGAAAAACTGTTTTTT.

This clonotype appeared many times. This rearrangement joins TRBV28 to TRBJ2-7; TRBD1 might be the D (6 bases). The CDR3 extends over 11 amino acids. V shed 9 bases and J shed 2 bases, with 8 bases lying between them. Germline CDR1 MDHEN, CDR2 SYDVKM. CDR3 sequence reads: CASTGPYEQYF. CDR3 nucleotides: TGTGCCAGTACAGGGCCCTACGAGCAGTACTTC.

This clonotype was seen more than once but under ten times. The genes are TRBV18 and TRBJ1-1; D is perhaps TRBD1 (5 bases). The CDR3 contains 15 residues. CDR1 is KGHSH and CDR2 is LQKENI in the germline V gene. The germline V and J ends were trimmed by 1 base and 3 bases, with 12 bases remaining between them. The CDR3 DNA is TGTGCCAGCTCACCACTTGGGGGGTCCGACACTGAAGCTTTCTTT. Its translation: CASSPLGGSDTEAFF.

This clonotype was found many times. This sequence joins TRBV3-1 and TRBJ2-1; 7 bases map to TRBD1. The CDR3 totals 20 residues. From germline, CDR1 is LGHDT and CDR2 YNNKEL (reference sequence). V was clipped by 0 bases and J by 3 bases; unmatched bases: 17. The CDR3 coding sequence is TGTGCCAGCAGCCAAGAATGGCAGGGGGAGACCAACCGAAACTACAATGAGCAGTTCTTC. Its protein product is CASSQEWQGETNRNYNEQFF.

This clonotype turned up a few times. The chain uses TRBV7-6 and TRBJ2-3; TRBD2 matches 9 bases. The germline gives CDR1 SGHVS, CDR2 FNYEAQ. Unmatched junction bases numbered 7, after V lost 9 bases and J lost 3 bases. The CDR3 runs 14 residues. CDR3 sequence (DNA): TGTGCCAGTAAGAGGCTAGCGGGAACAGATACGCAGTATTTT. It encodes CASKRLAGTDTQYF.

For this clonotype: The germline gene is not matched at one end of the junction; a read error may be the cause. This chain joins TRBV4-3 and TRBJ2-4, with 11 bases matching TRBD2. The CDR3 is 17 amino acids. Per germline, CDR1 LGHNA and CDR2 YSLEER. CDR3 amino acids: CASSEEVAGGEKNIQYF. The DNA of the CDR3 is TGCGCCAGCAGCGAAGAAGTAGCGGGAGGGGAGAAAAACATTCAGTACTTC.

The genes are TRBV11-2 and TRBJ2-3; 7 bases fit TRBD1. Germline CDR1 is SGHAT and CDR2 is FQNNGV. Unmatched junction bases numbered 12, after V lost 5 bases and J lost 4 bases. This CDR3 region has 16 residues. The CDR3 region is CASSVLQGMVADTQYF. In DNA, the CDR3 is TGTGCCAGCAGCGTACTACAGGGGATGGTAGCAGATACGCAGTATTTT.

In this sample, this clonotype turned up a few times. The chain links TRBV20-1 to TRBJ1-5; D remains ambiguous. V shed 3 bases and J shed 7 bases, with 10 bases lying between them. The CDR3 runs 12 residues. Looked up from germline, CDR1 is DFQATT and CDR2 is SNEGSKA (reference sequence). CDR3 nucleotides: TGCAGTGCTAGTCCCGTCGGCCAGCCCCAGCATTTT. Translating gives CSASPVGQPQHF.

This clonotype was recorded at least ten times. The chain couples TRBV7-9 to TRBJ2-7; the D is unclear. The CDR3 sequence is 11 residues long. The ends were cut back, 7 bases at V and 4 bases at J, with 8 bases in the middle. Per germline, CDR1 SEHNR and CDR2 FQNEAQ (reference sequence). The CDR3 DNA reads TGTGCCAGCACCCATGAGTACGAGCAGTACTTC. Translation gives CASTHEYEQYF.